The clone carrying this T cell receptor (beta chain) was picked up one time. This sample was included in a study of a mutant IDH1 vaccine in newly diagnosed glioma. The sample's time point: baseline, week 1 (first vaccination visit). The treatment denotes: pre-vaccination baseline after standard-of-care therapy. Profiling relied on immunoSEQ multiplex PCR, and the TCRdb table lists in-frame clones only, not all of them. Among about 21,000 clones listed, 70% to 90% were seen once. Between the trimmed V and J ends, which lost 2 bases and 5 bases, there was a span of 10 bases. There are 13 residues in the CDR3. From germline, CDR1 is MNHEY and CDR2 SVGAGI.

The chain recombines TRBV6-5 with TRBJ2-7; D not resolved. The sample here was PBMCs, taken from a glioma patient treated with radiotherapy, temozolomide or both. The clonotype originates from a man aged 40-49 years with glioma. CDR3 protein: CASSYRSLHEQYF. CDR3 sequence (DNA): TGTGCCAGCAGTTACCGGAGTCTCCACGAGCAGTACTTC.